What follows are 21 T cell receptor beta chains derived from one specimen sequenced in a study of cytomegalovirus exposure and HLA in healthy donors. PCR amplification relied on 60 Vbeta primers (plus 13 Jbeta primers). Generated by immunoSEQ multiplex PCR, the TCRdb table keeps only in-frame clones and is missing some. The sample yields 200,000 or so clones, more than 85% seen once. Sequencing was done on a sample of PBMCs. Receptor source: a girl under three years old in good health and CMV-seronegative.

This clone was detected a few times. This chain joins TRBV13 and TRBJ1-2, with D hard to call. CDR3 length: 13 amino acids. Trimming left V 4 bases short and J 4 bases short, with 10 bases between. Germline CDR1 reads PRHDT; CDR2 reads FYEKMQ (reference sequence). CDR3 protein: CASSSGVFYGYTF. CDR3 nucleotide sequence: TGTGCCAGCAGCTCCGGGGTCTTCTATGGCTACACCTTC.

The chain combines TRBV27 with TRBJ2-1; possible D gene TRBD1, 8 bases. There are 14 residues in the CDR3. Germline CDR1 MNHEY, CDR2 SMNVEV (reference sequence). V gave up 7 bases and J gave up 7 bases, with 17 bases separating them. The CDR3 DNA reads TGTGCCAGCACCGAAACAGGGGGGGCTAATGAGCAGTTCTTC. Its protein is CASTETGGANEQFF.

This clone was seen more than once but under ten times. The V call is TRBV25-1, the J call TRBJ2-7, with 7 bases aligning to TRBD2. V shed 6 bases, J shed 0 bases, and the junction held 5 bases outside the gene matches. Germline CDR1 MGHDK, CDR2 SYGVNS. The CDR3 has 14 amino acids. DNA for the CDR3: TGTGCCAGCAGCGGCAGGGAGGGCTCCTACGAGCAGTACTTC. Protein: CASSGREGSYEQYF.

This clone appeared once. The rearrangement uses TRBV7-8 and TRBJ2-7; 12 nucleotides match TRBD2. The CDR3 is 15 residues long. CDR1 is SGHVS, CDR2 FQNEAQ, per germline. Trimming took 5 bases from V and 2 from J; bases not matched to a gene: 4. CDR3 bases: TGTGCCAGCAGCCTACTAGCGGGAGGAGCCTACGAGCAGTACTTC. Translated, it gives CASSLLAGGAYEQYF.

CDR3 in amino acids: CASSAGWGNTIYF. As DNA, the CDR3 is TGTGCCAGCAGCGCGGGATGGGGAAACACCATATATTTT. This chain links TRBV5-6 with TRBJ1-3; D uncertain. This CDR3 is 13 amino acids long. Trimming pared 4 bases from V and 4 bases from J, leaving 9 bases between. Germline values: CDR1 SGHDT, CDR2 YYEEEE.

The chain joins TRBV4-3 to TRBJ2-7; weak D call: TRBD1 (6 bases). This CDR3 is 14 amino acids long. The germline CDR1 and CDR2 sequences are LGHNA and YSLEER. V was cut by 4 bases and J by 0 bases, with 10 bases left in between. CDR3 nucleotide sequence: TGCGCCAGCAGCCCGACGACAGGCTCCTACGAGCAGTACTTC. It encodes CASSPTTGSYEQYF.

The chain combines TRBV21-1 with TRBJ2-1; whether TRBD2, the table's D call, matches the DNA was not checked. TRBV21-1 is labeled a pseudogene. The CDR3 length is 16 residues. In DNA form, the CDR3 reads TGTGCCAGCAGCAAACCTCCCCAACGCGATCGGGTTAGGCAGTTCTTC. Its protein is CASSKPPQRDRVRQFF.

This rearrangement joins TRBV4-1 to TRBJ2-7; TRBD2 is a possible D gene (6 bases). V was cut by 0 bases and J by 6 bases, with 15 bases left in between. CDR3 length: 15 residues. Germline V gene data show CDR1 as MGHRA and CDR2 as YSYEKL. The CDR3 sequence is CASSQEGGILVEQYF. CDR3 coding DNA: TGCGCCAGCAGCCAAGAGGGCGGGATTCTTGTCGAGCAGTACTTC.

The gene calls are TRBV6-1 and TRBJ2-5; 8 bases align to TRBD1. Germline assignment: CDR1 MNHNS and CDR2 SASEGT. The CDR3 runs 12 residues. The V and J ends lost 5 bases and 5 bases, in that order; junction bases with no gene match: 1. The CDR3 spells CASSRTGETQYF. The DNA of the CDR3 is TGTGCCAGCAGTCGGACAGGGGAGACCCAGTACTTC.

The gene calls are TRBV10-1 and TRBJ2-3, with 12 bases matching TRBD2. The CDR3 has 14 amino acids. CDR1 is WNHNN and CDR2 is SYGVQD in the germline V gene (reference sequence). V dropped 6 bases and J dropped 6; count of bases not matched to a gene: 4. CDR3 coding DNA: TGCGCCAGCAGACTAGCGGGAGGTCGGGATACGCAGTATTTT. Its translation: CASRLAGGRDTQYF.

V gene TRBV18 combines with J gene TRBJ2-5; maybe TRBD2 (5 bases). The CDR3 loop spans 14 amino acids. V shed 1 base and J shed 5 bases, with 11 bases lying between them. The germline V gene encodes CDR1 KGHSH and CDR2 LQKENI. Here the CDR3 DNA reads TGTGCCAGCTCACCACTCCTATCGGGGGAGACCCAGTACTTC. It codes for CASSPLLSGETQYF.

The chain combines TRBV19 with TRBJ2-3, with a weak D call TRBD1 (5 bases). V lost 10 bases to trimming and J lost 4 bases, with 9 bases between them. CDR1 is LNHDA, CDR2 SQIVND, per germline (reference sequence). This CDR3 contains 11 residues. This CDR3 is CATSRADTQYF. The CDR3, as DNA: TGTGCCACATCCAGGGCAGATACGCAGTATTTT.

This clone was observed a few times. V gene TRBV2 combines with J gene TRBJ2-1; no firm D call. Germline CDR1 and CDR2: SNHLY and FYNNEI. Trimming left V 4 bases short and J 10 bases short, with 8 bases between. CDR3 length: 11 residues. The CDR3 DNA reads TGTGCCAGCAGTGGAGGCTTGGAGCAGTTCTTC. It is translated as CASSGGLEQFF.

J is TRBJ1-2 and V is TRBV7-6; D is possibly TRBD1 (6 bases). Per the germline V gene, CDR1 is SGHVS and CDR2 is FNYEAQ. The V end lost 5 bases, the J end lost 3 bases, and 16 bases lay between the germline ends. This CDR3 is 15 amino acids long. For the CDR3, the DNA is TGTGCCAGCAGCCCATCCCCGGGGGGCGACTATGGCTACACCTTC. Amino acid sequence: CASSPSPGGDYGYTF.

The V and J genes are TRBV27 and TRBJ2-1; 7 bases are shared with TRBD2. The CDR3 covers 16 residues. J lost 2 bases, V lost 7 bases, and 11 bases had no gene match. Germline-derived CDR1 and CDR2 are MNHEY and SMNVEV (reference sequence). CDR3 DNA sequence: TGTGCCAGCAAATATTCCCCAGCGGGGCCCTACAATGAGCAGTTCTTC. Encoded protein: CASKYSPAGPYNEQFF.

The genes are TRBV11-2 and TRBJ1-1, with D unclear. Between the trimmed V and J ends, which lost 3 bases and 0 bases, there was a span of 2 bases. This CDR3 region has 12 residues. Germline V gives CDR1 SGHAT, CDR2 FQNNGV. The CDR3 DNA reads as TGTGCCAGCAGCTTCATGAACACTGAAGCTTTCTTT. Translation: CASSFMNTEAFF.

The chain carries TRBV5-1 and TRBJ1-4; 7 positions match TRBD1. Germline trimming cut 2 bases from V and 8 bases from J; bases unmatched to any gene: 6. The CDR3 length is 14 residues. Germline V gene data show CDR1 as SGHRS and CDR2 as YFSETQ. CDR3 amino acids: CASSFRDRGEKLFF. CDR3 DNA: TGCGCCAGCAGCTTCCGGGACAGAGGCGAAAAACTGTTTTTT.

This chain uses TRBV5-5 with TRBJ2-7; 8 bases align to TRBD2. V lost 0 bases, J lost 3 bases, and 8 bases stayed unmatched. The CDR3 consists of 16 residues. CDR1 and CDR2 (germline): SGHKS, YYEKEE (reference sequence). CDR3 DNA: TGTGCCAGCAGCTTGGGGGGTAGCGGGGTCCTCTACGAGCAGTACTTC. Protein: CASSLGGSGVLYEQYF.

This rearrangement joins TRBV6-4 to TRBJ1-1; 8 bases are a match to TRBD1. With V trimmed by 0 bases and J by 1 base, 7 bases remained unmatched. Germline V gene lookup returns CDR1 MRHNA and CDR2 SNTAGT. This CDR3 has 17 amino acids. CDR3: CASSDSIQGTGNTEAFF. For the CDR3, the DNA is TGTGCCAGCAGTGACTCAATTCAAGGGACAGGGAACACTGAAGCTTTCTTT.

The genes are TRBV27 and TRBJ2-5; 7 bases fit TRBD2. The end of the DNA is better explained by TRBJ2-7, so the J call may be wrong. Looked up from germline, CDR1 is MNHEY and CDR2 is SMNVEV (reference sequence). This CDR3 has 15 residues. The DNA of the CDR3 is TGTGCCAGCAGCCGACCCGGGGAGGGGTCCTACGAGCAGTACTTC. As protein: CASSRPGEGSYEQYF.

J is TRBJ1-1 and V is TRBV27, with 9 bases lining up with TRBD1. Germline CDR1 and CDR2: MNHEY and SMNVEV (reference sequence). Trimming at V came to 6 bases and at J to 1 base, leaving 9 bases not matched to a gene. The CDR3 is made up of 16 amino acids. The CDR3 coding sequence is TGTGCCAGCAGATCGGACAGGGGAATATGGAACACTGAAGCTTTCTTT. It encodes CASRSDRGIWNTEAFF.